The clone carrying this TCR beta chain was counted once. Antigen specificity is unknown. These data originate in a study of OX40 agonist ivuxolimab in advanced cancers. Study-wide results and limits: Both blood CD4+ and CD8+ T cells showed clonal growth by week 6 at 0.1 to 3.0 mg/kg. Those patients achieving a partial response at 0.1-3.0 mg/kg showed among the lowest clonal expansion. Expanded clones were, on average, more numerous in CD8+ T cells than in CD4+.

Generated by immunoSEQ multiplex PCR, the TCRdb table keeps only in-frame clones and is missing some. The data show almost 50,000 clones, about 88% seen once. This CDR3 comprises 12 residues. V lost 4 bases and J lost 7, with 11 bases in between. Germline V gene lookup returns CDR1 SEHNR and CDR2 FQNEAQ (reference sequence). This rearrangement joins TRBV7-9 to TRBJ2-7; no reliable D call. This TCR was sampled from an adult with an advanced solid tumor such as melanoma, head and neck, liver or kidney cancer. Sample: CD4+ or CD8+ T cells sorted from blood, taken in a trial of the OX40 agonist ivuxolimab. CDR3 nucleotide sequence: TGTGCCAGCAGCTCCCCGACCCTGGAGCAGTACTTC. Amino acids: CASSSPTLEQYF.